This passage covers 18 T cell receptor beta chains from one sample sequenced in a study of OX40 agonist ivuxolimab in advanced cancers. Assay: immunoSEQ multiplex PCR; the TCRdb copy retains only in-frame clones and omits some. The table records around 20,000 clones, about 82% of them present only once. This sample comprised CD4+ or CD8+ T cells sorted from blood, obtained in a trial of the OX40 agonist ivuxolimab. The source is an adult with an advanced solid tumor such as melanoma, head and neck, liver or kidney cancer.

The sample holds one count of this clone. V usage is TRBV7-7 and J usage is TRBJ2-7; D gene ambiguous. The CDR3 is 14 amino acids. V was cut by 1 base and J by 3 bases, with 10 bases left in between. Germline loops: CDR1 SSHAT, CDR2 FNYEAQ (reference sequence). In DNA form, the CDR3 reads TGTGCCAGCAGCTTAGGTGCTGGAGACTACGAGCAGTACTTC. Amino acids: CASSLGAGDYEQYF.

This chain links TRBV11-1 with TRBJ2-2; D tentatively reads TRBD1 or TRBD2 (5 bases each). This CDR3 has 17 amino acids. Germline V CDR1 and CDR2: SGHAT, FQDESV (reference sequence). The ends were cut back, 4 bases at V and 1 base at J, with 16 bases in the middle. CDR3 amino acids: CASSSGTLKVNTGELFF. The CDR3, as DNA: TGTGCCAGCAGCTCTGGGACCTTAAAGGTGAACACCGGGGAGCTGTTTTTT. Variable domain in full (rest from reference TRBV11-1 and TRBJ2-2): EAEVAQSPRYKITEKSQAVAFWCDPISGHATLYWYRQILGQGPELLVQFQDESVVDDSQLPKDRFSAERLKGVDSTLKIQPAELGDSAMYLCASSSGTLKVNTGELFFGEGSRLTVL.

This chain connects TRBV12-5 to TRBJ2-2; D remains unclear. The germline V and J ends were trimmed by 1 base and 6 bases, with 3 bases remaining between them. This CDR3 contains 12 residues. The germline V gene encodes CDR1 LGHNT and CDR2 FRNRAP. CDR3 coding DNA: TGTGCTAGTGGTTTGGAACCCGGGGAGCTGTTTTTT. Amino acids: CASGLEPGELFF.

The gene calls are TRBV2 and TRBJ2-7, with D maybe TRBD1 (6 bases). CDR3 length equals 15 residues. V gave up 1 base and J gave up 2 bases, with 12 bases separating them. Germline loops: CDR1 SNHLY, CDR2 FYNNEI. The CDR3 DNA sequence: TGTGCCAGCAGTGAAGGACAGGTCCTCACCTACGAGCAGTACTTC. Translation gives CASSEGQVLTYEQYF.

This clone has only a few counts. J is TRBJ2-7 and V is TRBV4-1, with 13 bases identical to TRBD2. This CDR3 is built from 17 residues. Germline CDR1 reads MGHRA; CDR2 reads YSYEKL. V shed 3 bases, J shed 3 bases, and the junction held 8 bases outside the gene matches. The CDR3 coding sequence is TGCGCCAGCAGCCAGGGTGGACTAGCGGGGGCGTTCTACGAGCAGTACTTC. It yields the protein CASSQGGLAGAFYEQYF.

The chain has TRBV7-6 and TRBJ1-5, with 7 nucleotides matching TRBD1. V gave up 5 bases and J gave up 9 bases; unmatched junction bases: 7. The germline gives CDR1 SGHVS, CDR2 FNYEAQ. This CDR3 spans 13 amino acids. The CDR3 spells CASSPGGLRPQHF. The CDR3 DNA reads TGTGCCAGCAGCCCAGGGGGTCTACGGCCCCAGCATTTT.

This clone turned up a few times. The chain has TRBV6-6 and TRBJ2-1, with D perhaps matching TRBD1 or TRBD2 (5 bases each). V was cut by 2 bases and J by 9 bases, with 8 bases left in between. The germline V gene has CDR1 MNHNY and CDR2 SVGAGI (reference sequence). The CDR3 contains 12 residues. The CDR3 sequence: CASSYPGSEQFF. The CDR3 coding sequence is TGTGCCAGCAGTTACCCAGGGAGTGAGCAGTTCTTC.

This clone was counted a single time. V is TRBV23-1 and J is TRBJ2-5, with a weak D call TRBD1 (5 bases). The end of the DNA is better explained by TRBJ2-7, so the J call may be wrong. TRBV23-1 is treated as an ORF (open reading frame) with a function not yet certain. CDR3 size: 17 residues. CDR3 nucleotide sequence: TGCGCCAGCAGTCACCCCGTGGACAAGTTCTACCCCTACGAGCAGTACTTC. It encodes CASSHPVDKFYPYEQYF.

V is TRBV7-3 and J is TRBJ2-3; D unresolved. CDR1 and CDR2 (germline): SGHTA, FQGTGA. The CDR3 is made up of 14 amino acids. The V gene lost 2 bases and the J gene lost 2 bases, with 8 bases spanning the gap. CDR3 in amino acids: CASSLGQHTDTQYF. The CDR3 DNA sequence: TGTGCCAGCAGCTTAGGTCAGCACACAGATACGCAGTATTTT.

This chain connects TRBV5-6 to TRBJ2-7, with D perhaps TRBD1 or TRBD2 (6 bases each). V was cut by 3 bases and J by 5 bases, with 15 bases left in between. This CDR3 has 14 residues. Germline CDR1 and CDR2: SGHDT and YYEEEE. CDR3 nucleotides: TGTGCCAGCAGCTCCCGGTGGAGGGGGAACGAGCAGTACTTC. Its translation: CASSSRWRGNEQYF.

The chain links TRBV9 to TRBJ2-7; D call uncertain. The CDR3 totals 13 residues. The ends were cut back, 4 bases at V and 0 bases at J, with 8 bases in the middle. Germline values: CDR1 SGDLS, CDR2 YYNGEE. The CDR3 bases are TGTGCCAGCAGCCCCACGATCTCCTACGAGCAGTACTTC. Translation gives CASSPTISYEQYF.

V gene TRBV11-2 combines with J gene TRBJ2-1, with 9 nucleotides matching TRBD2. V was pared by 0 bases and J by 6 bases, with 15 bases of the junction left unmatched. This CDR3 is built from 19 residues. Germline assignment: CDR1 SGHAT and CDR2 FQNNGV. CDR3 sequence (DNA): TGTGCCAGCAGCTTAGACCCCCCGGGTCTAGCGGGATCTACCAATGAGCAGTTCTTC. Protein sequence: CASSLDPPGLAGSTNEQFF. The variable domain in full, completed from reference TRBV11-2 and TRBJ2-1, reads EAGVAQSPRYKIIEKRQSVAFWCNPISGHATLYWYQQILGQGPKLLIQFQNNGVVDDSQLPKDRFSAERLKGVDSTLKIQPAKLEDSAVYLCASSLDPPGLAGSTNEQFFGPGTRLTVL.

The chain combines TRBV4-2 with TRBJ2-7, with TRBD2 matching 12 bases. J gave up 7 bases and V 0 bases, and 7 bases lay outside the gene matches. CDR3 length equals 16 residues. Germline assignment: CDR1 LGHNA and CDR2 YNFKEQ. The CDR3 spells CASSQESSGGAVEQYF. The CDR3 DNA reads as TGTGCCAGCAGCCAAGAGTCTAGCGGGGGGGCGGTGGAGCAGTACTTC.

This chain links TRBV7-6 with TRBJ2-1; D gene uncertain. Per the germline V gene, CDR1 is SGHVS and CDR2 is FNYEAQ. Between the trimmed V and J ends, which lost 5 bases and 8 bases, there was a span of 13 bases. CDR3 length: 13 amino acids. The CDR3 DNA sequence: TGTGCCAGCAGCCCTGCCGCCCTATATGAGCAGTTCTTC. Its protein is CASSPAALYEQFF.

The genes are TRBV11-2 and TRBJ2-5, with TRBD1 identical over 10 bases. This CDR3 is built from 16 residues. Unmatched junction bases numbered 7, after V lost 5 bases and J lost 1 base. CDR1 SGHAT and CDR2 FQNNGV come from the germline V gene. The CDR3 reads CASSRTGTGVQETQYF. The CDR3 nucleotides read TGTGCCAGCAGCCGGACCGGGACAGGGGTCCAAGAGACCCAGTACTTC. The variable domain in full, completed from reference TRBV11-2 and TRBJ2-5, reads EAGVAQSPRYKIIEKRQSVAFWCNPISGHATLYWYQQILGQGPKLLIQFQNNGVVDDSQLPKDRFSAERLKGVDSTLKIQPAKLEDSAVYLCASSRTGTGVQETQYFGPGTRLLVL.

The V call is TRBV28, the J call TRBJ2-7; D is uncertain. V lost 4 bases, J lost 3 bases, and 16 bases lay in between. The germline V gene encodes CDR1 MDHEN and CDR2 SYDVKM. The CDR3 totals 15 residues. CDR3 in amino acids: CASSSHSVILYEQYF. The CDR3 nucleotides read TGTGCCAGCAGTTCCCACTCAGTTATACTCTACGAGCAGTACTTC.

The chain carries TRBV4-3 and TRBJ2-3; TRBD2 matches at 15 bases. The CDR3 runs 17 residues. In germline, CDR1 is LGHNA, CDR2 YSLEER. The V and J ends lost 2 bases and 6 bases, in that order; junction bases with no gene match: 6. The CDR3 protein is CASSQRTSGGAGDTQYF. The CDR3 nucleotides are TGCGCCAGCAGCCAACGGACTAGCGGGGGGGCGGGCGATACGCAGTATTTT.

This clone was seen only once. This chain joins TRBV9 and TRBJ2-3; tentatively, D is TRBD1 (5 bases). With 3 bases removed from V and 2 bases from J, the gap between germline ends came to 7 bases. This CDR3 contains 13 residues. The germline V gene has CDR1 SGDLS and CDR2 YYNGEE. The DNA of the CDR3 is TGTGCCAGCAGCGGGGGCTCCACAGATACGCAGTATTTT. It is translated as CASSGGSTDTQYF.